This is a list of T cell receptor beta chains from one sample in a study of T cell responses to AZD1222 COVID-19 vaccine. The assay was immunoSEQ multiplex PCR, and TCRdb's table has in-frame clones only and misses some. The sample includes approximately 150,000 clones, about 92% of them seen just once. Sample: peripheral blood, taken on day 0 of AZD1222 vaccination. The receptors were sampled from an adult in good health. The CDR3 runs from the conserved cysteine through the conserved F or W.

v_gene: TRBV11-1; CDR3aa: CASSLDRDTGELFF
v_gene: TRBV7-8; CDR3aa: CASSLARTRARMNEQFF
v_gene: TRBV2; CDR3aa: CASTGDQGSAFF
v_gene: TRBV11-1; CDR3aa: CASSLEGSPYNEQFF
v_gene: TRBV6-5; CDR3aa: CASSLVGGIGEQYF
v_gene: TRBV7-8; CDR3aa: CASSFQGTRGEKLFF
v_gene: TRBV28; CDR3aa: CASSLTQSNTEAFF
v_gene: TRBV5-4; CDR3aa: CASSWTGGSSGNTIYF
v_gene: TRBV6-5; CDR3aa: CASGGTSVLETQYF
v_gene: TRBV9; CDR3aa: CASSVGGSGVADTQYF
v_gene: TRBV3-1/TRBV3-2; CDR3aa: CASSQGQNAKNIQYF
v_gene: TRBV2; CDR3aa: CASSEPLWTSAQGYGYTF
v_gene: TRBV4-1; CDR3aa: CASSPDGTRAYNEQFF
v_gene: TRBV7-9; CDR3aa: CASSLGHGDEQYF
v_gene: TRBV5-4; CDR3aa: CASSRPGNTIYF
v_gene: TRBV6-5; CDR3aa: CASSSQGTGEKLFF
v_gene: TRBV6-2/TRBV6-3; CDR3aa: CASSYVGYTDTQYF
v_gene: TRBV5-5; CDR3aa: CASSLGHSPLHF
v_gene: TRBV6-2/TRBV6-3; CDR3aa: CASSSTDRRTYEQYF
v_gene: TRBV10-3; CDR3aa: CAISEKSGQSYNEQFF
v_gene: TRBV5-1; CDR3aa: CASSLEGLPQETQYF
v_gene: TRBV30; CDR3aa: CAWSEAAGGGYTF
v_gene: TRBV21-1; CDR3aa: CASSKFRDRDQPQHF
v_gene: TRBV30; CDR3aa: CAWSAPSGGTDTQYF
v_gene: TRBV28; CDR3aa: CASSLWPGGRMLNTEAFF
v_gene: TRBV11-2; CDR3aa: CASSLGQGVGQPQHF
v_gene: TRBV10-3; CDR3aa: CAAGTGLTDTQYF
v_gene: TRBV7-2; CDR3aa: CASSQGQPQETQYF
v_gene: TRBV19; CDR3aa: CASSTTAVGTYEQYF
v_gene: TRBV12-3/TRBV12-4; CDR3aa: CASTGGGHYGYTF
v_gene: TRBV28; CDR3aa: CASSLHGTQYF
v_gene: TRBV5-1; CDR3aa: CASRGSLGGRALLFHEQYF
v_gene: TRBV9; CDR3aa: CASSNLGDTEAFF
v_gene: TRBV19; CDR3aa: CASSVRTENQPQHF
v_gene: TRBV5-1; CDR3aa: CASSLAQGSGEKLFF
v_gene: TRBV7-9; CDR3aa: CASSYSRGGSTGELFF
v_gene: TRBV5-8; CDR3aa: CASRFWGGTEAFF
v_gene: TRBV28; CDR3aa: CASSTSGRAYEQYF
v_gene: TRBV5-5; CDR3aa: CASSLGQALGNTIYF
v_gene: TRBV28; CDR3aa: CASSLSTGGLRAQYF
v_gene: TRBV5-1; CDR3aa: CASSLDADLTELFF
v_gene: TRBV24-1; CDR3aa: CATSDPGLAGSGTGELFF
v_gene: TRBV19; CDR3aa: CASSIDRLETQYF
v_gene: TRBV27; CDR3aa: CASSLPRTGRLDTQYF
v_gene: TRBV18; CDR3aa: CASSPTGNTIYF
v_gene: TRBV18; CDR3aa: CASSTGTGAAEQFF
v_gene: TRBV29-1; CDR3aa: CSVESLGVPGELFF
v_gene: TRBV6-5; CDR3aa: CASSYDGRTGNTIYF
v_gene: TRBV7-6; CDR3aa: CASSLGVVQFF
v_gene: TRBV7-3; CDR3aa: CASSLMTSEKAQYF
v_gene: TRBV19; CDR3aa: CATTPERSKNTGELFF
v_gene: TRBV19; CDR3aa: CASSIGTSGSGEQFF
v_gene: TRBV7-9; CDR3aa: CASSFPTDNYGYTF
v_gene: TRBV30; CDR3aa: CAWSVRGNGYTF
v_gene: TRBV5-1; CDR3aa: CASSLVPSQFGSGNTIYF